This T cell receptor beta chain was sequenced for a study of cytomegalovirus exposure and HLA in healthy donors. The wider study: Just over 80% of 300 to 450 genotyped donors fell in the Caucasian-associated ancestry cluster.

On this clone itself: Antigen: not known.

Primers for the PCR totalled 60 Vbeta and 13 Jbeta. Some clones are missing from TCRdb's copy, which holds only in-frame ones; the method was immunoSEQ multiplex PCR. Altogether around 110,000 clones are present, 81% being singletons, with the ten largest covering 3% to 5%. This CDR3 has 13 residues. The ends were cut back, 8 bases at V and 3 bases at J, with 10 bases in the middle. Per the germline V gene, CDR1 is MNHNS and CDR2 is SASEGT. Broader study findings: Some 150 TCR beta chains were listed as cytomegalovirus-associated. Most CMV-associated TCR beta chains were later found to appear HLA-restricted.

The sample was PBMCs. This TCR was sampled from a young woman in good health and CMV-seronegative. This chain connects TRBV6-1 to TRBJ1-4; D gene unclear. The CDR3 nucleotides are TGTGCCAGCGACCGGGGTTCTAATGAAAAACTGTTTTTT. Translation: CASDRGSNEKLFF.